A single TCR beta chain is shown here with its context. This record comes from a study of blood T cell repertoires in COVID-19. The length of the CDR3 is 14 residues. Germline V gene sequence: CDR1 MNHEY, CDR2 SVGAGI. V shed 6 bases and J shed 1 base, with 11 bases lying between them. Authors' analysis steps: Quantification of nucleated cells was approximated via reference gene primer amplification. The data were produced by immunoSEQ multiplex PCR, yet TCRdb's version contains in-frame clones alone and is incomplete. V and J calls and clone size come straight from that table; D and trimming were deduced from the DNA. The repertoire includes roughly 82,000 clones, less than 95% of them detected once, and about 1% sits in the top ten.

V usage is TRBV6-5 and J usage is TRBJ2-3; D gene unclear. Sequenced sample: peripheral blood. This clonotype was sampled from a woman between 50 and 59 years old in a cohort sampled during active COVID-19. The CDR3 nucleotides read TGTGCCAGCAGGAAGATGGCAGGCACAGATACGCAGTATTTT. Translation: CASRKMAGTDTQYF.